Included here is one T cell receptor beta chain sequence, with context. What it binds is not known. TCRdb analysed the reads with MiXCR anew, one entry per CDR3 protein. Of 630,000 or so distinct CDR3 sequences in the sample, roughly 24% were seen once. The sample comes from a study of T cell repertoires in cytomegalovirus infection. V lost 5 bases and J lost 8; bases outside the gene matches: 9. The CDR3 extends over 16 amino acids. Study-level results: Across the ex vivo response, the dominant clonotypes were HLA-C-restricted CMV-specific TCR beta clonotypes.

The receptor was derived from a human donor in good health (CMV status not recorded). Some clones in this sample may be carry-over from other donors' samples. The V gene is TRBV12-3 or TRBV12-4, the J gene TRBJ2-2, with TRBD2 matching 12 bases. The material sequenced was CD8+ T cells from PBMCs. CDR3 in amino acids: CASSPPGLAGRGELFF. CDR3 nucleotide sequence: TGTGCCAGCAGTCCACCTGGACTAGCGGGAAGAGGGGAGCTGTTTTTT.